This T cell receptor beta chain comes out of a study of blood T cell repertoires in COVID-19. Study information: Whether acute or convalescent, the COVID-19 samples came from the United States, Italy and Spain. The cDNA or gDNA used as material had been derived from T cells, B-cell-depleted T cells, or PBMCs.

The CDR3 contains 17 residues. Germline lookup yields CDR1 SGHTA and CDR2 FQGNSA. Trimming took 1 base from V and 7 from J; bases not matched to a gene: 6. In the original workflow: Amplification with reference gene primers provided the estimates of nucleated cell counts. Assay used: immunoSEQ multiplex PCR; TCRdb lists only in-frame clones, some missing. V, J and clone size were drawn from that table, and D and trimming were deduced from the DNA. The data hold around 300,000 clones, with around 82% observed a single time. The receptor comes from a woman aged 50 to 65 who had recovered from COVID-19. Specimen: peripheral blood. V gene TRBV7-2 combines with J gene TRBJ2-2; 13 nucleotides match TRBD2. The CDR3 coding sequence is TGTGCCAGCAGCTTAGGGGGGACTAGCGGGATAGTCGGGGAGCTGTTTTTT. As protein: CASSLGGTSGIVGELFF.